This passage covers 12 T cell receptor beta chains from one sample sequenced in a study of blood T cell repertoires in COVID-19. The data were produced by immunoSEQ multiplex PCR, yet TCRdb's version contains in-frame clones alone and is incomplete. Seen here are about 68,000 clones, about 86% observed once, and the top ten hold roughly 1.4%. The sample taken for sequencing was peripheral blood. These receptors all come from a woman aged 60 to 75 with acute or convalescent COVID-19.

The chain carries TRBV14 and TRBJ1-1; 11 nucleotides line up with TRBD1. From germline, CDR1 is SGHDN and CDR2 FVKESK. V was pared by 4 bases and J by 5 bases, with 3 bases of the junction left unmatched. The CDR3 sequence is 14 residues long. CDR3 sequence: CASSPDRGLTEAFF. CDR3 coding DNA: TGTGCCAGCAGCCCGGACAGGGGGCTAACTGAAGCTTTCTTT.

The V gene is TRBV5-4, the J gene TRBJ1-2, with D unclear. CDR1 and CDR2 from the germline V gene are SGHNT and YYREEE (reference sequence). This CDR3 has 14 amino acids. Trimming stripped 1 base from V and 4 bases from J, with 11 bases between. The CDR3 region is CASSLREQLYGYTF. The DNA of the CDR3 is TGTGCCAGCAGCTTGCGGGAGCAGCTCTATGGCTACACCTTC.

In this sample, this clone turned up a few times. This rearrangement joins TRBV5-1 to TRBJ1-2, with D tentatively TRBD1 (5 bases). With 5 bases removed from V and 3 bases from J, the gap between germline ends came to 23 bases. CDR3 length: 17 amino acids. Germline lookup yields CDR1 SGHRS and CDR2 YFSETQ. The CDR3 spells CASRRSPVTEEHYGYTF. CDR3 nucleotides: TGCGCCAGCAGAAGGAGCCCCGTGACAGAGGAACACTATGGCTACACCTTC. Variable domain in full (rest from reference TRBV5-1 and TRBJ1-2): KAGVTQTPRYLIKTRGQQVTLSCSPISGHRSVSWYQQTPGQGLQFLFEYFSETQRNKGNFPGRFSGRQFSNSRSEMNVSTLELGDSALYLCASRRSPVTEEHYGYTFGSGTRLTVV.

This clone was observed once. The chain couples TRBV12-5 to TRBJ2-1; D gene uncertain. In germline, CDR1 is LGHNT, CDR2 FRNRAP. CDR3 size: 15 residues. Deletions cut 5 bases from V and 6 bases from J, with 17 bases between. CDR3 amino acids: CASGPHGGLRNEQFF. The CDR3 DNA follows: TGTGCTAGTGGTCCACATGGTGGGCTTCGCAATGAGCAGTTCTTC.

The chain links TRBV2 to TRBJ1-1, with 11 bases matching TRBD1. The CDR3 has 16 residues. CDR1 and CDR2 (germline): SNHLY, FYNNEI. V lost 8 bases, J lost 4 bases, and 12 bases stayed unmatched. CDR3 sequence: CASLEPPGTGGTEAFF. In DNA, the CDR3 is TGTGCCAGCTTAGAGCCCCCCGGGACAGGGGGCACTGAAGCTTTCTTT.

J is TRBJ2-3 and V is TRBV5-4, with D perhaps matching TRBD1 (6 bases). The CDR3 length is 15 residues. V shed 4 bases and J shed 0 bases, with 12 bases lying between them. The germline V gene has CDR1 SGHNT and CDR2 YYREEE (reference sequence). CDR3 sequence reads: CASSDGQPSTDTQYF. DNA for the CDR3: TGTGCCAGCAGCGACGGACAGCCAAGCACAGATACGCAGTATTTT. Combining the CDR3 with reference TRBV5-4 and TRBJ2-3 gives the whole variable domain ETGVTQSPTHLIKTRGQQVTLRCSSQSGHNTVSWYQQALGQGPQFIFQYYREEENGRGNFPPRFSGLQFPNYSSELNVNALELDDSALYLCASSDGQPSTDTQYFGPGTRLTVL.

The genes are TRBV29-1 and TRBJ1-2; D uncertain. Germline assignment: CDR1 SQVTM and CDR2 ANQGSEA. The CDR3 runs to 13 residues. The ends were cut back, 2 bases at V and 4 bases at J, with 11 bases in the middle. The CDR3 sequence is CSVETRVSYGYTF. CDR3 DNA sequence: TGCAGCGTTGAAACCCGGGTTTCCTATGGCTACACCTTC.

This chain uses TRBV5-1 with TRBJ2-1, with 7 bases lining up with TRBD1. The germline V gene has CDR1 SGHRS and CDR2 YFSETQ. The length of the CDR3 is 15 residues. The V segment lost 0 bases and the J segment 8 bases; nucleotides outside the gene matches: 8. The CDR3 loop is CASSLGQGVTDEQFF. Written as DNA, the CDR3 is TGCGCCAGCAGCTTGGGGCAGGGGGTTACCGATGAGCAGTTCTTC. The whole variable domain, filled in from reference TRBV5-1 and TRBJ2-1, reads KAGVTQTPRYLIKTRGQQVTLSCSPISGHRSVSWYQQTPGQGLQFLFEYFSETQRNKGNFPGRFSGRQFSNSRSEMNVSTLELGDSALYLCASSLGQGVTDEQFFGPGTRLTVL.

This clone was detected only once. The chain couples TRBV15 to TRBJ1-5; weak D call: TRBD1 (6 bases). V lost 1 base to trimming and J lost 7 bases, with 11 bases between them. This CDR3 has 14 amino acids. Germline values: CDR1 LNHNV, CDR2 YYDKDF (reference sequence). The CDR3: CATSRARGRQPQHF. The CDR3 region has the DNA TGTGCCACCAGCAGAGCCAGGGGAAGGCAGCCCCAGCATTTT.

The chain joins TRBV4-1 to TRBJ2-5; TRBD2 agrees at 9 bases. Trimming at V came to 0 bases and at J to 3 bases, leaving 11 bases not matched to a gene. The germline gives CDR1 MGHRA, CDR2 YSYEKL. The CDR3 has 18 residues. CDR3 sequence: CASSQDGERLAGEETQYF. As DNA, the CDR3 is TGCGCCAGCAGCCAAGATGGAGAAAGGTTAGCGGGAGAAGAGACCCAGTACTTC.

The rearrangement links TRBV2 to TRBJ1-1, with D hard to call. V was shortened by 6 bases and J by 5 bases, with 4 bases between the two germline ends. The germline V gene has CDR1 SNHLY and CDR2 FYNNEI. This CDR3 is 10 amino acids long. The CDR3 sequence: CASRETEAFF. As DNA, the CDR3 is TGTGCCAGCAGGGAGACTGAAGCTTTCTTT.

Here the CDR3 reads CASSLTGGVTPGELFF. The CDR3 DNA reads as TGCGCCAGCAGCTTGACGGGCGGGGTGACGCCCGGGGAGCTGTTTTTT. The chain links TRBV5-1 to TRBJ2-2; D might be TRBD2 (6 bases). CDR1 is SGHRS and CDR2 is YFSETQ in the germline V gene. The CDR3 loop spans 16 amino acids. Trimming took 1 base from V and 6 from J, leaving 16 bases between them.